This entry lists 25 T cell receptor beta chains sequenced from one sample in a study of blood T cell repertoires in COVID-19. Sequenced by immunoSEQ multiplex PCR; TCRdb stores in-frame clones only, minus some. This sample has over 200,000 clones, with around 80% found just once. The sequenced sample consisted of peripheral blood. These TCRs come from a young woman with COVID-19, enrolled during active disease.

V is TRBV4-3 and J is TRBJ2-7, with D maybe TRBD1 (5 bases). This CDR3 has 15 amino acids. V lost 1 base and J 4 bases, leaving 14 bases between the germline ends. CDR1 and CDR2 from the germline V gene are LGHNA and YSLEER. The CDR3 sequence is CASSQATGLPYEQYF. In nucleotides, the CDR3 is TGCGCCAGCAGCCAAGCCACAGGTTTACCGTACGAGCAGTACTTC.

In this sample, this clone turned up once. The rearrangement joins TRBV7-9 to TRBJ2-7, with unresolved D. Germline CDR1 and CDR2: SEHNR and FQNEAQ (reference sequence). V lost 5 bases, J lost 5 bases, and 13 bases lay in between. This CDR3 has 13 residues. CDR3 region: CASSPRSSDEQYF. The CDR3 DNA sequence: TGTGCCAGCAGCCCCCGATCCTCGGACGAGCAGTACTTC.

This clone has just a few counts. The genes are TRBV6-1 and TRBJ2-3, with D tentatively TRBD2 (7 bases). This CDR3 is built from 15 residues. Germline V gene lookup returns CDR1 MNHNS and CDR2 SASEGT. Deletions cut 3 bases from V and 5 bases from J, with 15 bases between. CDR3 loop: CASSEGRGGGDTQYF. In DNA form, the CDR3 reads TGTGCCAGCAGTGAGGGGCGGGGAGGGGGAGATACGCAGTATTTT.

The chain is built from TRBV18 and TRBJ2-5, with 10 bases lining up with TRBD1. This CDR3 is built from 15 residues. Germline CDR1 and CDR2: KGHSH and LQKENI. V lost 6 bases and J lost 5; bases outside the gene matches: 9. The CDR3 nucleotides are TGTGCCAGCTCGAAGGGACAGGGGAGGTTGGAGACCCAGTACTTC. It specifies CASSKGQGRLETQYF.

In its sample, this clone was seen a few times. CDR3 residues: CASSECVSGNEQFF. The CDR3 DNA reads as TGCGCCAGCAGTGAGTGTGTTAGTGGTAATGAGCAGTTCTTC. The rearrangement uses TRBV10-1 and TRBJ2-1; D remains ambiguous. Germline lookup yields CDR1 WNHNN and CDR2 SYGVQD (reference sequence). This CDR3 region has 14 residues. Between the trimmed V and J ends, which lost 1 base and 7 bases, there was a span of 11 bases.

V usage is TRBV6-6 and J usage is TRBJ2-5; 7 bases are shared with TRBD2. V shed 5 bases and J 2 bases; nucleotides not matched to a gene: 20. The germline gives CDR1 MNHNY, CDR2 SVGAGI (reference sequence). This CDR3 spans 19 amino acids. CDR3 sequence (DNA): TGTGCCAGCAGTCCCGGGGGAGGGAGGGCTAGAGAAAAGCAAGAGACCCAGTACTTC. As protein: CASSPGGGRAREKQETQYF.

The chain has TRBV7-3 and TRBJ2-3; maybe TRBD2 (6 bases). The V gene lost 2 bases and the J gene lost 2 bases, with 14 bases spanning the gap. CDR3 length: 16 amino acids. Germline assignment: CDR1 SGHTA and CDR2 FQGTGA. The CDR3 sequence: CASSLGRRGLTDTQYF. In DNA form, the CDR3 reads TGTGCCAGCAGCTTAGGGCGGAGGGGCCTCACAGATACGCAGTATTTT.

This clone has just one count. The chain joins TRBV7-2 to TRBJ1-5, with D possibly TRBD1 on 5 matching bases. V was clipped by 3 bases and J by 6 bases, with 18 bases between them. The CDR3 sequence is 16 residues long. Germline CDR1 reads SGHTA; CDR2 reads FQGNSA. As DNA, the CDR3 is TGTGCCAGCAGCTTCACTCAGGGTGGTGGCGGTCAGCCCCAGCATTTT. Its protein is CASSFTQGGGGQPQHF.

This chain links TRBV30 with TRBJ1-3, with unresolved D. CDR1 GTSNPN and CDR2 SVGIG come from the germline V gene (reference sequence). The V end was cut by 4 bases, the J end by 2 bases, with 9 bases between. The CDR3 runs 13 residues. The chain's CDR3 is CAWTSGAGNTIYF. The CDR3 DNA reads TGTGCCTGGACGTCCGGGGCTGGAAACACCATATATTTT. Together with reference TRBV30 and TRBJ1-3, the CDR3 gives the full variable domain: SQTIHQWPATLVQPVGSPLSLECTVEGTSNPNLYWYRQAAGRGLQLLFYSVGIGQISSEVPQNLSASRPQDRQFILSSKKLLLSDSGFYLCAWTSGAGNTIYFGEGSWLTVV.

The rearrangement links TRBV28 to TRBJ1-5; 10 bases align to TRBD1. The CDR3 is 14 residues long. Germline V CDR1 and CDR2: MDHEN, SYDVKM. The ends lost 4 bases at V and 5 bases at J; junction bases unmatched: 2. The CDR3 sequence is CASSWTGGDQPQHF. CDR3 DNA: TGTGCCAGCAGTTGGACAGGGGGGGATCAGCCCCAGCATTTT.

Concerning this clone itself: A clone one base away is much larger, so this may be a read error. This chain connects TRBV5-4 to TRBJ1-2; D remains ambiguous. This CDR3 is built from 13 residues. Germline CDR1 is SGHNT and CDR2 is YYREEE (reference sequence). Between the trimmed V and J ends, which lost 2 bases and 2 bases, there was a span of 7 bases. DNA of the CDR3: TGTGCCAGCAGCTTTGAGGGAAACTATGGCTACACCTTC. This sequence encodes CASSFEGNYGYTF.

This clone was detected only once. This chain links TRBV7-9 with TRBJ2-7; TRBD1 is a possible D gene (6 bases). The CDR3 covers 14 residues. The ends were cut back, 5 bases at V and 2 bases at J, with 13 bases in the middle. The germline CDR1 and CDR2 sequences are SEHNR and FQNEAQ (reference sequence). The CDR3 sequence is CASSITGIPYEQYF. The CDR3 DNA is TGTGCCAGCAGCATAACAGGGATCCCCTACGAGCAGTACTTC.

This CDR3 reads CASSSYSTGRRETQYF. For the CDR3, the DNA is TGTGCCAGCAGCTCATATTCGACAGGTCGTAGAGAGACCCAGTACTTC. The rearrangement links TRBV5-4 to TRBJ2-5; possibly TRBD1 for D (6 bases). V was clipped by 3 bases and J by 4 bases, with 19 bases between them. Germline V gene sequence: CDR1 SGHNT, CDR2 YYREEE (reference sequence). The CDR3 covers 16 residues.

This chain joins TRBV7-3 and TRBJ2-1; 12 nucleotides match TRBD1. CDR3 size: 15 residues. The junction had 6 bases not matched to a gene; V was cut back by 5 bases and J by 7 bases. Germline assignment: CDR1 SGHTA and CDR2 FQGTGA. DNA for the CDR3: TGTGCCAGCAGCCAGGGACAGGGGGCGGGGAATGAGCAGTTCTTC. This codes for CASSQGQGAGNEQFF.

The CDR3 DNA reads TGTGCCAGCAGCTTTAGGGACTTCGTGACTAGCGGGCGCGAGCAGTACTTC. This gives the protein CASSFRDFVTSGREQYF. The chain couples TRBV5-4 to TRBJ2-7, with TRBD2 matching 10 bases. The length of the CDR3 is 17 residues. J lost 6 bases, V lost 2 bases, and 14 bases had no gene match. Per germline, CDR1 SGHNT and CDR2 YYREEE (reference sequence).

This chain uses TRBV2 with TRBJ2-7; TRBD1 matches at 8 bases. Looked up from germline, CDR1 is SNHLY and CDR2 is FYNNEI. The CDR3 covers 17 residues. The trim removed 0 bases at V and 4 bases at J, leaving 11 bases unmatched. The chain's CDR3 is CASSEAWGQGARYEQYF. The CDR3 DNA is TGTGCCAGCAGTGAAGCTTGGGGTCAGGGGGCGAGATACGAGCAGTACTTC.

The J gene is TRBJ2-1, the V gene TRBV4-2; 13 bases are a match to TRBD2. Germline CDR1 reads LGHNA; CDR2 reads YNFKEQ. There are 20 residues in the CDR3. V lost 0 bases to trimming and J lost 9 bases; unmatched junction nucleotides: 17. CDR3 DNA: TGTGCCAGCAGCCAAGATTATTGGCCAACCGGGACTAGCGGGATGGGTGAGCAGTTCTTC. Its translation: CASSQDYWPTGTSGMGEQFF.

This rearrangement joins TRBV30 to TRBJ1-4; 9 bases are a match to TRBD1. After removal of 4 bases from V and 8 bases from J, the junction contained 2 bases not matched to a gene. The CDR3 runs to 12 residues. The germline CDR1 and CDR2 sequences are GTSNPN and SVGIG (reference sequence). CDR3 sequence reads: CAWNRGPEKLFF. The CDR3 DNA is TGTGCCTGGAACAGGGGGCCAGAAAAACTGTTTTTT.

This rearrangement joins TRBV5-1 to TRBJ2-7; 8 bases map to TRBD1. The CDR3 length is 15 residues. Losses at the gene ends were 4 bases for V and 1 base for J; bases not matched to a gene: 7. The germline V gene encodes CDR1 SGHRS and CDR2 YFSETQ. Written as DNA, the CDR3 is TGCGCCAGCAGCCTGAAGGGACAGGAGTCCTACGAGCAGTACTTC. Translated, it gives CASSLKGQESYEQYF.

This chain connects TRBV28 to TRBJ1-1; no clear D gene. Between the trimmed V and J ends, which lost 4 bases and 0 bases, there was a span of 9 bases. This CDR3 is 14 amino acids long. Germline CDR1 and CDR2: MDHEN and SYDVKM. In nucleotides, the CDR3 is TGTGCCAGCAGTTCCCCGGTCATGAACACTGAAGCTTTCTTT. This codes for CASSSPVMNTEAFF.

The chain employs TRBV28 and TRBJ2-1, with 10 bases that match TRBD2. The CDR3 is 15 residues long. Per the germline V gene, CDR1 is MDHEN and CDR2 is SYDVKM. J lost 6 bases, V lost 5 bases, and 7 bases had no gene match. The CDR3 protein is CASSPQRGGPNEQFF. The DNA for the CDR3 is TGTGCCAGCAGTCCCCAGCGGGGGGGCCCCAATGAGCAGTTCTTC.

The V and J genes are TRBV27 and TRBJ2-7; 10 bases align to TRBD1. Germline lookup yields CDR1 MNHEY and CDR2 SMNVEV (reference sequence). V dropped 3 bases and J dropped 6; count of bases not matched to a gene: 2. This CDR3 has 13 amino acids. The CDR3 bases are TGTGCCAGCAGTTTTGGGACAGGGGCCGAGCAGTACTTC. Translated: CASSFGTGAEQYF.

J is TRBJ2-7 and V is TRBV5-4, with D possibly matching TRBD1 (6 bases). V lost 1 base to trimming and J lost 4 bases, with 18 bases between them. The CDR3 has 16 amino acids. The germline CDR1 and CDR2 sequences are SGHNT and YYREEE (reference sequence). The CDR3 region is CASSLTGTPLLYEQYF. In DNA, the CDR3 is TGTGCCAGCAGCTTGACTGGGACACCTCTCTTGTACGAGCAGTACTTC.

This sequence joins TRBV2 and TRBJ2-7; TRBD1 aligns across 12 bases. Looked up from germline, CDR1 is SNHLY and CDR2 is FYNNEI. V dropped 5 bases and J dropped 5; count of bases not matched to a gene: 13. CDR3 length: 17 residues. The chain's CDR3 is CASSPGTGGARRDEQYF. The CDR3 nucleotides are TGTGCCAGCAGTCCTGGGACAGGGGGCGCCAGGAGGGACGAGCAGTACTTC.

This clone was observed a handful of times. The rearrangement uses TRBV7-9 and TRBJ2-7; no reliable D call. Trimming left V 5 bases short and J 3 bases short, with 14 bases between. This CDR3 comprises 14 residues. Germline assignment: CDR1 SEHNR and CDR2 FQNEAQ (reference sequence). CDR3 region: CASSPAIGDYEQYF. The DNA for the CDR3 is TGTGCCAGCAGCCCGGCGATCGGAGACTACGAGCAGTACTTC.